The source of this TCR beta chain is a study of relationships among human T cell subsets (dated by TCRdb to the early 2010s). Study-level background: Sequencing was performed on eight distinct blood T cell populations: pan T, CD8 cytotoxic, regulatory, Th1, Th2, naive plus transitional, activated and memory cells. Overall results and qualifications from the work: More than 55% of CD8+ cytotoxic sequences came from clones with more than 100 reads, while the regulatory and Th2 subsets showed few clones of that size. The seven subsets showed no statistically significant differences in V, D and J usage, CDR3 length, or N-nucleotide additions. The bead-based sorting was unable to rule out the presence of a CD4+CD8+ double-positive population. T cell counts went unrecorded for a couple of pan T samples, which were processed alongside pan B cells. Substantial CDR3 sharing among Th1, Th2 and regulatory T cells was interpreted as suggesting stochastic cell fate choices.

Library construction relied on multiplex PCR. TCRdb lists the instrument as 454 GS FLX. TCR alpha and beta CDR3 regions were amplified from mRNA by semiquantitative ARM-PCR. In ARM-PCR, tagged nested gene-specific primers were applied first, and communal superprimers then carried out the exponential amplification. Before the second amplification round was performed on first-round PCR products, the nested primers were removed by exonuclease. Sequencing of the amplicons was performed on the 454 platform, which allows millions of DNA fragments to be sequenced rapidly without cloning bias. An effective read was defined as a read mappable to both V and J germline segments. Per the source publication's procedure: Reads were assigned to germline V, D and J segments with IRmap, which uses pyromap, a Smith-Waterman modification adapted to 454 sequencing errors. D-beta assignments were filtered with cutoffs set at the 99th percentile of alignment scores obtained from simulated random sequences. CDR3 was defined as the amino acids between the conserved V-segment Y[YFLI]C motif and the J-segment [FW]GXGT motif. Repertoire diversity was estimated with a compound Poisson process model previously applied to large-scale EST data. A cross-contamination detection procedure was applied to argue against sample contamination as the source of shared CDR3s. The raw public data were reprocessed by TCRdb itself: fastp quality trimming at Q25, MiXCR clonotype calling, in-frame beta chains only. Here each entry gathers all rows of one CDR3 protein and keeps the most common genes and DNA. The V and J calls and clone size come from TCRdb's table, not from the authors' own analysis. A total of 4,500 to 6,000 distinct CDR3 sequences appear in this sample, about four fifths of them only once. The top ten clones comprise over 25% of the sample.

Miltenyi superparamagnetic beads coated with subset-specific monoclonal antibodies were used for isolation of the T cell subsets. Every T cell population came from peripheral blood. Whole blood was subjected to Ficoll separation to obtain mononuclear cells, from which monocytes were subsequently depleted using anti-CD14 microbeads. Right after isolation, the cell populations were resuspended in RNAprotect reagent. The pan T sample comprised CD3+ T cells in general. From the germline V gene (reference sequence), CDR1 is PRHDT and CDR2 is FYEKMQ. V lost 4 bases and J lost 5 bases, and the count of bases not matched to a germline gene is 14. The CDR3 numbers 17 residues from cysteine through phenylalanine. The entry retains the CDR3 DNA only, 51 bases that are in frame from base 1. About this clonotype: Its target antigen remains unknown. No much larger clonotype is one base removed from it; base qualities were not supplied.

The sample was total T cells sorted from blood. The sample's cell subset or site label is to be understood as: CD3+ T cells in general. This clonotype was sampled from a man aged 35 to 55 in good health. This sequence uses TRBV13 and TRBJ2-7; 10 central nucleotides agree with TRBD1. The CDR3 here reads CASSYSKPGQGIHEQYF. The DNA sequence is given as TGTGCCAGCAGCTACTCGAAGCCGGGACAGGGGATTCACGAGCAGTACTTC.